The 22 T cell receptor beta chains in this list originate from one sample, sequenced in a study of radiation and T cells in renal cell carcinoma. The time point here: blood 4 weeks post-SBRT, at nephrectomy. The treatment denotes: 15 Gy SBRT to primary tumor, nephrectomy 4 weeks later. The repertoire was sequenced with immunoSEQ multiplex PCR; TCRdb's copy has only in-frame clones and lacks some. The repertoire includes around 100,000 clones, 84% of them detected once, and roughly 7.6% sits in the top ten. The sample consisted of blood, taken from a patient whose treatment included radiotherapy and nephrectomy. The source of these receptors is a man in his 60s with renal cell carcinoma.

The chain combines TRBV5-1 with TRBJ2-7, with D possibly TRBD1 on 6 matching bases. Between the trimmed V and J ends, which lost 0 bases and 3 bases, there was a span of 10 bases. Germline V gene lookup returns CDR1 SGHRS and CDR2 YFSETQ. The CDR3 extends over 14 amino acids. The CDR3 nucleotides read TGCGCCAGCAGCTTGGGACAGGCCAACTACGAGCAGTACTTC. This encodes CASSLGQANYEQYF.

The J gene is TRBJ2-1, the V gene TRBV19; D unclear. Germline assignment: CDR1 LNHDA and CDR2 SQIVND (reference sequence). Trimming removed 3 bases at V and 8 bases at J, with 8 bases between. The CDR3 is made up of 12 amino acids. This CDR3 reads CASSIRADEQFF. For the CDR3, the DNA is TGTGCCAGTAGTATTCGGGCGGATGAGCAGTTCTTC.

This clone was seen a single time. V usage is TRBV5-1 and J usage is TRBJ2-6; no reliable D call. Germline V CDR1 and CDR2: SGHRS, YFSETQ. This CDR3 has 15 amino acids. The V gene lost 3 bases and the J gene lost 0 bases, with 7 bases spanning the gap. CDR3 sequence: CASSSDPSGANVLTF. CDR3 nucleotides: TGCGCCAGCAGCTCGGACCCCTCTGGGGCCAACGTCCTGACTTTC.

This clone was found once. This chain connects TRBV27 to TRBJ2-4; TRBD1 might be the D (6 bases). This CDR3 comprises 19 residues. CDR1 is MNHEY, CDR2 SMNVEV, per germline (reference sequence). Between the trimmed V and J ends, which lost 0 bases and 0 bases, there was a span of 18 bases. CDR3 DNA: TGTGCCAGCAGTTTATCGGTCGGCGGCCAGGGGTTAGCCAAAAACATTCAGTACTTC. It codes for CASSLSVGGQGLAKNIQYF.

The chain uses TRBV10-1 and TRBJ1-1; D is ambiguous. V gave up 3 bases and J gave up 6 bases, with 11 bases separating them. Germline V gene lookup returns CDR1 WNHNN and CDR2 SYGVQD (reference sequence). The CDR3 sequence is 13 residues long. The CDR3 sequence is CASSDLSPAEAFF. CDR3 coding DNA: TGCGCCAGCAGTGATTTATCTCCGGCTGAAGCTTTCTTT.

The rearrangement links TRBV5-1 to TRBJ2-3; 13 bases match TRBD2. The CDR3 runs to 14 residues. Germline trimming cut 3 bases from V and 6 bases from J; bases unmatched to any gene: 1. Per germline, CDR1 SGHRS and CDR2 YFSETQ. This chain's CDR3 is CASSWTSGSDTQYF. The CDR3 nucleotides are TGCGCCAGCAGCTGGACTAGCGGGAGCGATACGCAGTATTTT.

J is TRBJ1-3 and V is TRBV5-1; D unclear. CDR1 and CDR2 from the germline V gene are SGHRS and YFSETQ. The CDR3 spans 15 residues. Trimming took off 4 bases at V and 0 bases at J, with 11 bases between the two ends. CDR3 nucleotides: TGCGCCAGCAGCACCGGGCCGAACTCTGGAAACACCATATATTTT. It encodes CASSTGPNSGNTIYF.

The chain couples TRBV18 to TRBJ2-4, with D possibly matching TRBD2 (7 bases). Between the trimmed V and J ends, which lost 0 bases and 7 bases, there was a span of 10 bases. Looked up from germline, CDR1 is KGHSH and CDR2 is LQKENI. This CDR3 has 14 residues. The CDR3, as DNA: TGTGCCAGCTCACCACCAGGGGGGGGTAACATTCAGTACTTC. Amino acid sequence: CASSPPGGGNIQYF.

This clone turned up a few times. One end of the junction does not line up with germline, which may come from a read error. The gene calls are TRBV4-2 and TRBJ2-4, with a tentative D call TRBD2 (6 bases). Germline CDR1 and CDR2: LGHNA and YNFKEQ. This CDR3 comprises 12 residues. This CDR3 is CASSQPGTLPSF. The CDR3 coding sequence is TGTGCCAGCAGCCAGCCCGGGACTCTCCCCTCCTTC.

The rearrangement uses TRBV7-2 and TRBJ2-1; 13 bases match TRBD2. V trimming: 5 bases; J trimming: 4 bases; junction bases outside the gene matches: 2. Germline V gene sequence: CDR1 SGHTA, CDR2 FQGNSA. The CDR3 runs to 15 residues. The CDR3 sequence: CASSILAGGYNEQFF. The CDR3 nucleotides read TGTGCCAGCAGCATACTAGCGGGAGGGTACAATGAGCAGTTCTTC.

In its sample, this clone was seen a few times. The genes are TRBV28 and TRBJ1-5; TRBD1 matches at 8 bases. The CDR3 consists of 16 residues. V shed 6 bases, J shed 4 bases, and the junction held 11 bases outside the gene matches. From germline, CDR1 is MDHEN and CDR2 SYDVKM. Here the CDR3 reads CASRLVGQGWNQPQHF. The CDR3 DNA reads TGTGCCAGCAGGCTGGTCGGACAGGGCTGGAATCAGCCCCAGCATTTT. Full variable domain (remainder filled in from reference TRBV28 and TRBJ1-5): DVKVTQSSRYLVKRTGEKVFLECVQDMDHENMFWYRQDPGLGLRLIYFSYDVKMKEKGDIPEGYSVSREKKERFSLILESASTNQTSMYLCASRLVGQGWNQPQHFGDGTRLSIL.

The rearrangement links TRBV9 to TRBJ2-2; 9 bases fit TRBD1. The CDR3 contains 16 residues. Trimming at V came to 5 bases and at J to 5 bases, leaving 10 bases not matched to a gene. The germline V gene has CDR1 SGDLS and CDR2 YYNGEE. The CDR3 protein is CASSLPGQGSTGELFF. The CDR3 region has the DNA TGTGCCAGCAGTCTCCCGGGACAGGGCTCGACCGGGGAGCTGTTTTTT.

The J gene is TRBJ2-1, the V gene TRBV6-1, with 11 bases fitting TRBD2. The V gene end was trimmed by 5 bases and the J gene end by 8 bases; junction bases not matched to a gene: 2. Germline-derived CDR1 and CDR2 are MNHNS and SASEGT. CDR3 length equals 13 residues. The CDR3 coding sequence is TGTGCCAGCAGTAGACTAGCGGGGCATGAGCAGTTCTTC. It is translated as CASSRLAGHEQFF.

This clone was detected once. The chain combines TRBV4-1 with TRBJ2-7; TRBD1 agrees at 10 bases. With 4 bases clipped from V and 2 bases from J, the junction kept 8 bases outside the gene matches. Germline V gene data show CDR1 as MGHRA and CDR2 as YSYEKL. The CDR3 contains 16 residues. The CDR3 sequence: CASSPLIGTGAYEQYF. Written as DNA, the CDR3 is TGCGCCAGCAGCCCGCTAATCGGGACAGGGGCCTACGAGCAGTACTTC.

This chain uses TRBV6-6 with TRBJ1-4; 7 bases map to TRBD1. The CDR3 totals 14 residues. J lost 4 bases, V lost 7 bases, and 6 bases had no gene match. Germline values: CDR1 MNHNY, CDR2 SVGAGI (reference sequence). The chain's CDR3 is CASTADRFNEKLFF. The CDR3 region has the DNA TGTGCCAGCACCGCGGACAGGTTTAATGAAAAACTGTTTTTT.

The J gene is TRBJ2-7, the V gene TRBV10-3, with 9 bases matching TRBD2. The V gene end was trimmed by 5 bases and the J gene end by 6 bases; junction bases not matched to a gene: 8. This CDR3 has 14 amino acids. Looked up from germline, CDR1 is ENHRY and CDR2 is SYGVKD. CDR3 in amino acids: CAISFGTSLSEQYF. The CDR3 nucleotides read TGTGCCATCAGTTTTGGGACTAGCTTGTCCGAGCAGTACTTC.

Points on this clone: At one end the junction does not follow the germline gene, possibly because of a read error. The chain links TRBV27 to TRBJ1-2, with 8 bases aligning to TRBD1. The CDR3 spans 12 residues. Germline V gives CDR1 MNHEY, CDR2 SMNVEV (reference sequence). The CDR3 loop reads CASSSFQGAEGF. The CDR3, as DNA: TGTGCCAGCAGTTCATTTCAGGGGGCGGAGGGCTTC.

V is TRBV2 and J is TRBJ1-6, with D unclear. Trimming cost V 7 bases and J 8 bases, with 9 bases left between them. The CDR3 has 12 residues. Germline V gene lookup returns CDR1 SNHLY and CDR2 FYNNEI. The CDR3 sequence is CASNPSYSPLHF. The CDR3 coding sequence is TGTGCCAGCAATCCGTCTTATTCACCCCTCCACTTT.

This rearrangement joins TRBV19 to TRBJ2-7; D gene unclear. CDR3 length: 12 amino acids. Trimming removed 8 bases at V and 7 bases at J, with 15 bases between. CDR1 LNHDA and CDR2 SQIVND come from the germline V gene (reference sequence). The CDR3 DNA reads TGTGCCAGTCCCGGACCGACCGTTGAGCAGTACTTC. Protein product: CASPGPTVEQYF.

The chain couples TRBV10-2 to TRBJ2-7; D uncertain. This CDR3 comprises 15 residues. Germline V gene sequence: CDR1 WSHSY, CDR2 SAAADI. V shed 3 bases and J shed 4 bases, with 16 bases lying between them. CDR3 loop: CASSDSWRSLYEQYF. CDR3 bases: TGCGCCAGCAGTGATTCATGGCGGAGCCTTTACGAGCAGTACTTC.

This chain links TRBV5-4 with TRBJ1-3; a weak D match, TRBD1 (5 bases). CDR3 size: 17 residues. The germline V gene has CDR1 SGHNT and CDR2 YYREEE (reference sequence). V lost 2 bases and J 0 bases, leaving 15 bases between the germline ends. The CDR3 loop reads CASSFDRGRYSGNTIYF. CDR3 sequence (DNA): TGTGCCAGCAGCTTTGATAGGGGACGCTACTCTGGAAACACCATATATTTT.

V is TRBV4-1 and J is TRBJ2-7; 12 bases map to TRBD2. Germline loops: CDR1 MGHRA, CDR2 YSYEKL. V gave up 7 bases and J gave up 4 bases; unmatched junction bases: 14. CDR3 length equals 17 residues. The CDR3, as DNA: TGCGCCAGCACCCCCGGACTAGCGGGACCTTTAAAGTACGAGCAGTACTTC. This encodes CASTPGLAGPLKYEQYF.